This TCR beta chain comes out of a study of cytomegalovirus exposure and HLA in healthy donors. At the level of the study: The 500 to 850 first-cohort repertoires and the approximately 110 validation repertoires shared the same platform, a later analysis reported. Study-level points and caveats: In a later analysis, first-cohort TCR clusters were found to tend to co-occur in the approximately 120 validation repertoires. Researchers counted 150 to 200 TCR beta chains as cytomegalovirus-associated. There were a few CMV-associated chains whose specificity for CMV antigens was confirmed in vitro.

A note on this clone: The antigen is not known.

There are 13 residues in the CDR3. Germline loops: CDR1 SNHLY, CDR2 FYNNEI. Trimming took 0 bases from V and 11 from J, leaving 13 bases between them. Profiling relied on immunoSEQ multiplex PCR, and the TCRdb table lists in-frame clones only, not all of them. The sample has 250,000 to 300,000 clones; about 86% are singletons. The source is a woman under 30 in good health and CMV-seronegative. The chain employs TRBV2 and TRBJ1-2, with D maybe TRBD1 (6 bases). Sequencing was done on a sample of PBMCs. The CDR3 DNA reads TGTGCCAGCAGTGAAGCGGGGCAGGGGAGATACACCTTC. Protein: CASSEAGQGRYTF.